Described below is a single TCR beta chain sequence and its context. The record originates from a study of cytomegalovirus exposure and HLA in healthy donors. PCR employed 60 Vbeta and 13 Jbeta primers. Sequencing used immunoSEQ multiplex PCR; TCRdb keeps in-frame clones, though not all of them. Seen here are some 140,000 clones, more than 70% observed once, and the top ten hold 4.5% to 7%. The CDR3 totals 13 residues. Germline V gene lookup returns CDR1 SQVTM and CDR2 ANQGSEA. J was trimmed by 8 bases and V by 2 bases; bases with no gene match: 7. The receptor was isolated from a woman between 40 and 50 years old in good health and CMV-seropositive. The chain has TRBV29-1 and TRBJ2-7; 9 bases align to TRBD1. Sequencing used PBMCs. CDR3 residues: CSVEFSQGAKQYF. CDR3 in DNA: TGCAGCGTTGAATTCTCACAGGGGGCCAAGCAGTACTTC.